The clone carrying this T cell receptor (beta chain) was seen many times. V lost 2 bases and J lost 2, with 9 bases in between. The CDR3 consists of 14 residues. Germline V gene data show CDR1 as MNHNS and CDR2 as SASEGT. TCRdb fed the PCR reads into MiXCR, producing one record per CDR3 protein. The data show just under 650,000 distinct CDR3 sequences, 15% to 20% seen once. The data belong to a study of molecular identifiers for immune sequencing clone quantification. Input material: naive CD8+ T cells from blood, with Jurkat cell RNA spiked in. Subset given: FACS-sorted CD8+CD4-CCR7+CD45RA+ naive T cells. The chain uses TRBV6-1 and TRBJ2-5; no clear D. This TCR was recovered from a human donor in good health. Some libraries in this study had Jurkat cell RNA spiked in. As DNA, the CDR3 is TGTGCCAGCAGTGAAAGGGTCACTCAAGAGACCCAGTACTTC. Its translation: CASSERVTQETQYF.